This TCR beta chain was sequenced for a study of T cell responses to AZD1222 COVID-19 vaccine. General observations from the study: With two AZD1222 doses given, Spike-specific TCR breadth and depth both rose. Among vaccine-associated CD4 TCRs, coverage spanned spike, with dominance at 160-218 and 743-854.

Sequenced by immunoSEQ multiplex PCR; TCRdb stores in-frame clones only, minus some. Of approximately 94,000 clones in the sample, around nine tenths were seen once. Turning to this clone: Its antigen remains unknown.

The germline gives CDR1 KGHSH, CDR2 LQKENI. Trimming shortened V by 2 bases and J by 0 bases, and 8 bases separated the two germline ends. The CDR3 runs 14 residues. The sequencing used peripheral blood, collected on day 0 of AZD1222 vaccination. The rearrangement uses TRBV18 and TRBJ2-7; D remains unclear. This TCR was recovered from an adult in good health. CDR3 DNA sequence: TGTGCCAGCTCACCAGAGACGGACTCCTACGAGCAGTACTTC. Translated, it gives CASSPETDSYEQYF.